The rows below give T cell receptor beta chains drawn from one sample of a study of T cell clones after liver transplantation. Clones were sequenced by immunoSEQ multiplex PCR, and TCRdb holds only the in-frame ones, with some missing. Of 93,000 or so clones detected, about 86% appear once; the ten largest clones hold less than 3%. Source: CD4+ T cells from blood, taken 47 months after liver transplant. The receptors come from a human patient who received a liver transplant. Some of the T cells may derive from the graft donor. Both conserved end residues are part of each CDR3. Fields, in order: D gene, clone size, J gene, V gene, CDR3 protein, CDR3 DNA. A D gene is named only where the DNA matches it firmly. Expanded clones are given a class, and other clones once, few, many or no size at all.

TRBD2	NA	TRBJ2-7	TRBV5-1	CASSDSGGRHEQYF	TGCGCCAGCAGCGACAGCGGGGGGCGTCACGAGCAGTACTTC
NA	once	TRBJ1-4	TRBV5-5	CASSLNGALTATNEKLFF	TGTGCCAGCAGCTTGAATGGGGCCCTTACTGCAACTAATGAAAAACTGTTTTTT
NA	NA	TRBJ2-7	TRBV5-1	CASSLTLDNTYEQYF	TGCGCCAGCAGCTTGACGTTGGACAATACCTACGAGCAGTACTTC
TRBD2	NA	TRBJ2-7	TRBV29-1	CSVEASGSLYEQYF	TGCAGCGTTGAAGCGAGCGGGAGTCTCTACGAGCAGTACTTC
TRBD1	NA	TRBJ1-5	TRBV15	CATSRDLTGGIQPQHF	TGTGCCACCAGCAGAGATCTCACAGGGGGCATTCAGCCCCAGCATTTT
NA	NA	TRBJ1-1	TRBV14	CASSDIRDGDTEAFF	TGTGCCAGCAGCGACATTAGGGACGGGGACACTGAAGCTTTCTTT
TRBD1	NA	TRBJ2-1	TRBV28	CASSPRDRGTYNEQFF	TGTGCCAGCAGTCCCCGGGACAGGGGAACCTACAATGAGCAGTTCTTC
TRBD1	NA	TRBJ2-2	TRBV27	CASYRQGFTGELFF	TGTGCCAGTTACAGACAGGGGTTTACCGGGGAGCTGTTTTTT
TRBD1	NA	TRBJ2-7	TRBV27	CASSLTDRGGYEQYF	TGTGCCAGCAGTTTAACGGACAGGGGAGGATACGAGCAGTACTTC
NA	NA	TRBJ2-7	TRBV5-4	CASRQGAQAYEQYF	TGTGCCAGCAGACAAGGAGCTCAGGCCTACGAGCAGTACTTC
TRBD2	NA	TRBJ2-1	TRBV7-3	CASSSNPREDRKHEQFF	TGTGCCAGCAGCTCAAACCCGCGGGAGGACCGCAAGCATGAGCAGTTCTTC
TRBD1	NA	TRBJ1-2	TRBV4-1	CASSRPGQGYGYTF	TGCGCCAGCAGCCGACCGGGACAGGGCTATGGCTACACCTTC
NA	NA	TRBJ2-7	TRBV30	CAWNSPRDWTYEQYF	TGTGCCTGGAACAGCCCACGGGACTGGACCTACGAGCAGTACTTC
NA	NA	TRBJ2-7	TRBV7-6	CASSSQQAYEQYF	TGTGCCAGCAGCTCTCAACAGGCCTACGAGCAGTACTTC
NA	NA	TRBJ2-4	TRBV18	CASSPPPGIAKNIQYF	TGTGCCAGCTCACCACCGCCAGGGATCGCCAAAAACATTCAGTACTTC
NA	NA	TRBJ2-7	TRBV28	CATQVRTYEQYF	TGTGCCACCCAAGTGCGAACCTACGAGCAGTACTTC
NA	NA	TRBJ2-2	TRBV27	CASSFRRNTGELFF	TGTGCCAGCAGTTTCAGACGCAACACCGGGGAGCTGTTTTTT
NA	NA	TRBJ2-7	TRBV10-1	CASPDPGSPMSEQYF	TGCGCCAGCCCGGACCCAGGGAGTCCCATGAGCGAGCAGTACTTC
TRBD1	NA	TRBJ2-7	TRBV2	CASKRQGATSYEQYF	TGTGCCAGCAAGCGACAGGGGGCGACTAGCTACGAGCAGTACTTC
NA	once	TRBJ1-2	TRBV28	CASSLGRAGRYTF	TGTGCCAGCAGTTTAGGCAGGGCGGGTCGCTACACCTTC
TRBD1	NA	TRBJ1-4	TRBV2	CASSLAGGNEKLFF	TGTGCCAGCAGCCTGGCAGGGGGTAATGAAAAACTGTTTTTT
NA	NA	TRBJ1-5	TRBV27	CASSLYAVYQPQHF	TGTGCCAGCAGTTTATATGCTGTTTATCAGCCCCAGCATTTT
NA	NA	TRBJ1-4	TRBV7-6	CASSGDNNEKLFF	TGTGCCAGCAGCGGGGACAATAATGAAAAACTGTTTTTT
NA	once	TRBJ2-1	TRBV19	CASSMVGDNEQFF	TGTGCCAGTAGTATGGTGGGGGACAATGAGCAGTTCTTC
NA	NA	TRBJ1-4	TRBV27	CASTRGRINEKLFF	TGTGCCAGCACTCGGGGACGGATTAATGAAAAACTGTTTTTT
NA	NA	TRBJ2-2	TRBV30	CAWSVHVGVEGGELFF	TGTGCCTGGAGTGTACATGTCGGGGTGGAGGGCGGGGAGCTGTTTTTT
NA	NA	TRBJ2-5	TRBV18	CASSPPSPRVETQYF	TGTGCCAGCTCACCTCCTAGCCCTCGAGTGGAGACCCAGTACTTC
TRBD1	NA	TRBJ1-1	TRBV7-3	CASSLTTGRSSTEAFF	TGTGCCAGCAGCTTAACGACAGGGAGGAGTAGCACTGAAGCTTTCTTT
NA	NA	TRBJ1-2	TRBV4-2	CASSQERKAPVF	TGTGCCAGCAGCCAAGAGAGAAAGGCACCCGTCTTC
NA	NA	TRBJ2-5	TRBV15	CATSRGEEGQETQYF	TGTGCCACCAGCAGAGGGGAGGAGGGCCAAGAGACCCAGTACTTC
NA	NA	TRBJ1-2	TRBV2	CASSETSGDYGYTF	TGTGCCAGCAGTGAAACCTCGGGAGACTATGGCTACACCTTC
NA	NA	TRBJ2-7	TRBV7-3	CASSLGGQQYEQYF	TGTGCCAGCAGCTTGGGCGGACAACAATACGAGCAGTACTTC
NA	NA	TRBJ2-6	TRBV5-1	CASSLVPSGANVLTF	TGCGCCAGCAGCTTGGTTCCGTCTGGGGCCAACGTCCTGACTTTC
NA	NA	TRBJ2-5	TRBV7-9	CASSSGHYQETQYF	TGTGCCAGCAGCTCCGGACACTACCAAGAGACCCAGTACTTC
NA	NA	TRBJ2-7	TRBV7-2	CASSISDGPYEQYF	TGTGCCAGCAGCATCTCGGACGGACCCTACGAGCAGTACTTC
NA	NA	TRBJ2-5	TRBV9	CASSVASGRGGETQYF	TGTGCCAGCAGCGTAGCTTCGGGCAGGGGCGGGGAGACCCAGTACTTC
NA	few	TRBJ1-5	TRBV25-1	CASSANSGNQPQHF	TGTGCCAGCAGTGCGAACAGTGGCAATCAGCCCCAGCATTTT
TRBD1	NA	TRBJ1-5	TRBV19	CASSIRGRRGLVFGNQPQHF	TGTGCCAGTAGTATACGGGGGAGAAGGGGGCTCGTCTTTGGCAATCAGCCCCAGCATTTT
NA	NA	TRBJ2-2	TRBV11-3	CASSLDLVGKTGELFF	TGTGCCAGCAGCTTAGATCTCGTAGGGAAAACCGGGGAGCTGTTTTTT
NA	once	TRBJ2-7	TRBV6-6	CASSYSDLEQYF	TGTGCCAGCAGTTACTCGGACTTGGAGCAGTACTTC
NA	NA	TRBJ1-2	TRBV5-1	CASSLGEGLTYGYTF	TGCGCCAGCAGCTTGGGTGAGGGGTTGACCTATGGCTACACCTTC
NA	NA	TRBJ2-1	TRBV6-1	CASSSGFSYNEQFF	TGTGCCAGCAGTTCGGGGTTCTCCTACAATGAGCAGTTCTTC